The 29 T cell receptor beta chains below were found in one sample sequenced in a study of shared clonotypes between healthy human individuals. The assay was immunoSEQ multiplex PCR, and TCRdb's table has in-frame clones only and misses some. The sample has 2,500,000 or so clones, more than 90% seen once; the top ten hold around 0.14%. Sequences were obtained from naive CD4+ T cells sorted from blood. Regarding subset: CD45RA+ positively selected. The source is a man between 18 and 29 years old in good health.

The V and J genes are TRBV6-5 and TRBJ2-5; 7 bases map to TRBD1. There are 13 residues in the CDR3. V was pared by 7 bases and J by 2 bases, with 4 bases of the junction left unmatched. Germline V gene sequence: CDR1 MNHEY, CDR2 SVGAGI. CDR3: CASTWDSQETQYF. For the CDR3, the DNA is TGTGCCAGCACCTGGGACAGTCAAGAGACCCAGTACTTC.

The J gene is TRBJ2-1, the V gene TRBV15; D call uncertain. The CDR3 is made up of 17 amino acids. The germline gives CDR1 LNHNV, CDR2 YYDKDF (reference sequence). Trimming removed 0 bases from V and 0 bases from J, with 12 bases in between. This chain's CDR3 is CATSRENSQYSYNEQFF. The CDR3 DNA reads as TGTGCCACCAGCAGAGAAAACTCCCAATACTCCTACAATGAGCAGTTCTTC.

This chain uses TRBV30 with TRBJ1-4; 12 positions agree with TRBD1. From germline, CDR1 is GTSNPN and CDR2 SVGIG (reference sequence). The CDR3 is made up of 18 amino acids. Trimming cost V 3 bases and J 1 base; bases outside gene matches: 9. CDR3 nucleotide sequence: TGTGCCTGGAGGGAGGGGACAGGGGGCTTTCGAACTAATGAAAAACTGTTTTTT. Amino acids: CAWREGTGGFRTNEKLFF. Looking up the rest from reference TRBV30 and TRBJ1-4 gives the full variable domain: SQTIHQWPATLVQPVGSPLSLECTVEGTSNPNLYWYRQAAGRGLQLLFYSVGIGQISSEVPQNLSASRPQDRQFILSSKKLLLSDSGFYLCAWREGTGGFRTNEKLFFGSGTQLSVL.

This clone was seen once. V is TRBV5-6 and J is TRBJ1-2; D unresolved. The CDR3 extends over 13 amino acids. V was shortened by 3 bases and J by 4 bases, with 10 bases between the two germline ends. Per germline, CDR1 SGHDT and CDR2 YYEEEE. The CDR3 here is CASSSASFYGYTF. The CDR3 nucleotides read TGTGCCAGCAGCTCCGCTAGTTTCTATGGCTACACCTTC.

This rearrangement joins TRBV5-1 to TRBJ1-2, with D perhaps matching TRBD1 (5 bases). The CDR3 spans 14 residues. V shed 2 bases and J shed 3 bases, with 11 bases lying between them. Germline CDR1 and CDR2: SGHRS and YFSETQ. The CDR3 bases are TGCGCCAGCAGCTTAGACAGCACGGACTATGGCTACACCTTC. It yields the protein CASSLDSTDYGYTF.

This rearrangement joins TRBV7-2 to TRBJ2-1; D remains unclear. The CDR3 has 15 residues. V gave up 1 base and J gave up 0 bases, with 7 bases separating them. Germline CDR1 is SGHTA and CDR2 is FQGNSA. CDR3 nucleotide sequence: TGTGCCAGCAGCTTAGGACCGAGCTCCTACAATGAGCAGTTCTTC. Translation gives CASSLGPSSYNEQFF.

Here the CDR3 DNA reads TGTGCCAGCAGCCCAGAAATAGGGGAGACCCAGTACTTC. It encodes CASSPEIGETQYF. The chain couples TRBV13 to TRBJ2-5; D is ambiguous. Germline CDR1 reads PRHDT; CDR2 reads FYEKMQ (reference sequence). V was clipped by 5 bases and J by 5 bases, with 12 bases between them. CDR3 size: 13 residues.

Only one count was recorded for this clone. CDR3 sequence (DNA): TGCGCCAGCAGCCAAGCCCCAGGGAATAGTAACTATGGCTACACCTTC. Translation gives CASSQAPGNSNYGYTF. The V gene is TRBV4-1, the J gene TRBJ1-2, with D perhaps TRBD1 (5 bases). Germline V lookup: CDR1 MGHRA, CDR2 YSYEKL. CDR3 size: 16 residues. With 1 base removed from V and 1 base from J, the gap between germline ends came to 13 bases.

The rearrangement uses TRBV2 and TRBJ2-5, with a weak D call TRBD2 (6 bases). The CDR3 extends over 13 amino acids. Trimming took 5 bases from V and 5 from J, leaving 12 bases between them. Germline assignment: CDR1 SNHLY and CDR2 FYNNEI. CDR3 nucleotides: TGTGCCAGCAGTTCGGGGGTTTGGGAGACCCAGTACTTC. Amino acids: CASSSGVWETQYF.

The rearrangement uses TRBV7-2 and TRBJ1-3; D possibly corresponds to TRBD1 (5 bases). The CDR3 contains 14 residues. Per germline, CDR1 SGHTA and CDR2 FQGNSA. V lost 5 bases and J 7 bases, leaving 15 bases between the germline ends. The CDR3, as DNA: TGTGCCAGCAGCCTGCGGGGGGGATCCAACACCATATATTTT. Amino acid sequence: CASSLRGGSNTIYF.

Details on this clone: This sample also contains other DNA sequences that code for the same CDR3. The V call is TRBV9, the J call TRBJ2-7, with no clear D. Trimming removed 2 bases from V and 2 bases from J, with 11 bases in between. Per germline, CDR1 SGDLS and CDR2 YYNGEE. The CDR3 spans 14 residues. The CDR3: CASSVDPGPYEQYF. DNA of the CDR3: TGTGCCAGCAGCGTGGATCCAGGACCCTACGAGCAGTACTTC.

This clone was counted only a few times. The gene calls are TRBV11-2 and TRBJ2-5; D remains unclear. CDR1 and CDR2 (germline): SGHAT, FQNNGV. CDR3 length equals 12 residues. The V and J ends lost 5 bases and 7 bases respectively, with 11 bases between them. The CDR3 bases are TGTGCCAGCAGCCTTGATTATGGGACCCAGTACTTC. It encodes CASSLDYGTQYF.

The chain joins TRBV9 to TRBJ2-7; 9 bases agree with TRBD1. In germline, CDR1 is SGDLS, CDR2 YYNGEE. J gave up 3 bases and V 0 bases, and 4 bases lay outside the gene matches. There are 15 residues in the CDR3. This CDR3 reads CASSVAGTGIYEQYF. CDR3 nucleotides: TGTGCCAGCAGCGTAGCTGGGACAGGGATCTACGAGCAGTACTTC.

About this clone itself: The same CDR3 arises from other DNA sequences in this sample as well. V gene TRBV18 combines with J gene TRBJ2-7; TRBD1 agrees at 8 bases. The germline CDR1 and CDR2 sequences are KGHSH and LQKENI. This CDR3 is 15 amino acids long. The ends lost 3 bases at V and 2 bases at J; junction bases unmatched: 6. CDR3 DNA sequence: TGTGCCAGCTCACCCCCGGGACAGGCCCCCTACGAGCAGTACTTC. Translating gives CASSPPGQAPYEQYF.

The chain links TRBV4-1 to TRBJ2-3, with 10 bases that match TRBD1. V lost 3 bases and J lost 0; bases outside the gene matches: 3. This CDR3 is built from 16 residues. Germline CDR1 reads MGHRA; CDR2 reads YSYEKL. The CDR3 sequence is CASSQPDRGSTDTQYF. The DNA for the CDR3 is TGCGCCAGCAGCCAGCCGGACAGGGGGAGCACAGATACGCAGTATTTT.

This rearrangement joins TRBV6-5 to TRBJ2-5, with D possibly being TRBD1 (5 bases). The germline V gene encodes CDR1 MNHEY and CDR2 SVGAGI. The CDR3 consists of 15 residues. V lost 0 bases and J 0 bases, leaving 8 bases between the germline ends. CDR3 amino acids: CASSYSGHDQETQYF. The CDR3 coding sequence is TGTGCCAGCAGTTACTCCGGACACGACCAAGAGACCCAGTACTTC.

The rearrangement joins TRBV29-1 to TRBJ2-5; 10 bases line up with TRBD1. V shed 6 bases, J shed 4 bases, and the junction held 17 bases outside the gene matches. Germline V gene sequence: CDR1 SQVTM, CDR2 ANQGSEA. This CDR3 is built from 17 residues. CDR3 amino acids: CSVHGGPGTGVRETQYF. In DNA form, the CDR3 reads TGCAGCGTCCATGGCGGCCCCGGGACAGGGGTTCGAGAGACCCAGTACTTC.

The chain joins TRBV7-9 to TRBJ1-2, with a weak D call TRBD1 (5 bases). CDR1 and CDR2 (germline): SEHNR, FQNEAQ (reference sequence). The CDR3 covers 17 residues. The V and J ends lost 1 base and 0 bases respectively, with 15 bases between them. CDR3 residues: CASSLVDLGLANYGYTF. The CDR3 region has the DNA TGTGCCAGCAGCTTAGTCGACTTGGGACTAGCTAACTATGGCTACACCTTC.

The V and J genes are TRBV5-4 and TRBJ2-3; D unclear. Trimming took 0 bases from V and 0 from J, leaving 14 bases between them. Germline CDR1 SGHNT, CDR2 YYREEE (reference sequence). CDR3 length: 17 amino acids. Here the CDR3 DNA reads TGTGCCAGCAGCTTGGGCACTACTCAAGCTAGCACAGATACGCAGTATTTT. Translation: CASSLGTTQASTDTQYF.

J is TRBJ1-4 and V is TRBV21-1; the DNA was not compared with TRBD1, the D call given in the table. TRBV21-1 is an annotated pseudogene. This CDR3 region has 15 residues. CDR3 region: CASSSHRGQNEKLFF. DNA for the CDR3: TGTGCCAGCAGCTCCCACAGGGGACAAAATGAAAAACTGTTTTTT.

The V and J genes are TRBV19 and TRBJ1-5; 9 positions match TRBD1. Trimming at V came to 6 bases and at J to 4 bases, leaving 4 bases not matched to a gene. The CDR3 is 14 amino acids. Per germline, CDR1 LNHDA and CDR2 SQIVND (reference sequence). The CDR3 loop reads CASRGQGANQPQHF. CDR3 nucleotide sequence: TGTGCCAGTAGGGGACAGGGAGCAAATCAGCCCCAGCATTTT.

The CDR3 loop reads CASSYLSAGGADTQYF. CDR3 in DNA: TGTGCCAGCAGTTACCTTAGCGCGGGAGGAGCAGATACGCAGTATTTT. V is TRBV6-5 and J is TRBJ2-3; 8 nucleotides line up with TRBD2. The CDR3 contains 16 residues. V shed 2 bases, J shed 4 bases, and the junction held 8 bases outside the gene matches. Germline V lookup: CDR1 MNHEY, CDR2 SVGAGI.

The chain couples TRBV7-2 to TRBJ2-3; D is unresolved. Germline values: CDR1 SGHTA, CDR2 FQGNSA. The CDR3 spans 14 residues. V lost 3 bases and J lost 6, with 13 bases in between. The CDR3 spells CASSLRRPPDTQYF. CDR3 in DNA: TGTGCCAGCAGCTTGAGACGCCCGCCGGATACGCAGTATTTT.

Details on this clone: This sample also contains other DNA sequences that code for the same CDR3. This chain uses TRBV6-5 with TRBJ2-7; D not certain. CDR3 length: 13 amino acids. Germline CDR1 is MNHEY and CDR2 is SVGAGI. V was pared by 7 bases and J by 0 bases, with 10 bases between. The chain's CDR3 is CASTRGVSYEQYF. The CDR3 nucleotides read TGTGCCAGCACCCGAGGTGTCTCCTACGAGCAGTACTTC.

The rearrangement uses TRBV5-4 and TRBJ2-3; 7 bases agree with TRBD2. Germline V gives CDR1 SGHNT, CDR2 YYREEE (reference sequence). With V trimmed by 6 bases and J by 1 base, 11 bases remained unmatched. The CDR3 totals 16 residues. CDR3 protein: CASTPGVAGGTDTQYF. CDR3 nucleotides: TGTGCCAGCACCCCGGGGGTAGCGGGCGGCACAGATACGCAGTATTTT.

The genes are TRBV5-1 and TRBJ2-3; TRBD1 matches 9 bases. CDR3 length: 15 amino acids. After removal of 7 bases from V and 4 bases from J, the junction contained 10 bases not matched to a gene. Germline CDR1 is SGHRS and CDR2 is YFSETQ. DNA of the CDR3: TGCGCCAGCTGCCGGGACAGGGTCCAGGCAGATACGCAGTATTTT. Its protein product is CASCRDRVQADTQYF.

CDR3 coding DNA: TGTGCCAGCAGCGGGGGACTGAAAAGCTCCTACAATGAGCAGTTCTTC. It specifies CASSGGLKSSYNEQFF. V is TRBV7-9 and J is TRBJ2-1, with a weak D call TRBD2 (6 bases). The CDR3 contains 16 residues. The germline V gene encodes CDR1 SEHNR and CDR2 FQNEAQ (reference sequence). Trimming stripped 5 bases from V and 0 bases from J, with 14 bases between. Complete variable domain (other parts from reference TRBV7-9 and TRBJ2-1): DTGVSQNPRHKITKRGQNVTFRCDPISEHNRLYWYRQTLGQGPEFLTYFQNEAQLEKSRLLSDRFSAERPKGSFSTLEIQRTEQGDSAMYLCASSGGLKSSYNEQFFGPGTRLTVL.

The chain joins TRBV6-5 to TRBJ2-7, with TRBD1 identical over 9 bases. Germline V gives CDR1 MNHEY, CDR2 SVGAGI. The V segment lost 6 bases and the J segment 6 bases; nucleotides outside the gene matches: 6. The CDR3 runs 13 residues. As DNA, the CDR3 is TGTGCCAGCAGGCGGACAGGGGAGGCCGAGCAGTACTTC. Protein: CASRRTGEAEQYF.

This clone has a single count. This chain joins TRBV27 and TRBJ1-1; no definite D call. The CDR3 runs 13 residues. V dropped 4 bases and J dropped 3 bases, with 9 bases sitting between them. CDR1 is MNHEY and CDR2 is SMNVEV in the germline V gene (reference sequence). DNA for the CDR3: TGTGCCAGCAGTTCCCCCTTGCACACTGAAGCTTTCTTT. This gives the protein CASSSPLHTEAFF.